This is a list of T cell receptor beta chains from one sample in a study of blood T cell repertoires in COVID-19. Measured with immunoSEQ multiplex PCR; TCRdb has only the in-frame clones, and not every one. The sample lists under 150,000 clones, about four fifths seen once, with approximately 18% in the top ten. The sample comprised peripheral blood. These receptors came from a woman at least 80 years old with acute or convalescent COVID-19. Both conserved end residues are part of each CDR3. D genes are given only for firm matches. For some rows the clone size is stated as once, few or many, or as a class when expanded; others skip it.

J: TRBJ1-2; D: TRBD1; V: TRBV7-2; size: .; DNA: TGTGCCAGCAGCTCTAGGACAGGCGGTGGCTACACCTTC; CDR3: CASSSRTGGGYTF
J: TRBJ1-2; D: .; V: TRBV5-1; size: few; DNA: TGCGCCAGCAGCTTGACGGACGGGGGGAGCTATGGCTACACCTTC; CDR3: CASSLTDGGSYGYTF
J: TRBJ1-6; D: .; V: TRBV24-1; size: .; DNA: TGTGCCCGCATGGATACAGGGAGCTCCTATAATTCACCCCTCCACTTT; CDR3: CARMDTGSSYNSPLHF
J: TRBJ1-2; D: .; V: TRBV5-6; size: few; DNA: TGTGCCAGCAGCCCAGGGATTAGAGAGGCCTCTAACTATGGCTACACCTTC; CDR3: CASSPGIREASNYGYTF
J: TRBJ2-7; D: .; V: TRBV7-6; size: .; DNA: TGTGCCAGCAGCCGGACTATCGCCTACGAGCAGTACTTC; CDR3: CASSRTIAYEQYF
J: TRBJ1-4; D: .; V: TRBV20-1; size: .; DNA: TGCAGTGCTAGAGCGGCGGCAGGGCTGTTTTTT; CDR3: CSARAAAGLFF
J: TRBJ2-5; D: TRBD2; V: TRBV3-1/TRBV3-2; size: few; DNA: TGTGCCAGCAGCCATACCGGACTAGCGCCTTGGGAGACCCAGTACTTC; CDR3: CASSHTGLAPWETQYF
J: TRBJ2-5; D: .; V: TRBV7-2; size: .; DNA: TGTGCCAGCAGCGTGACAGGGAGTACCGGGGGAGAGACCCAGTACTTC; CDR3: CASSVTGSTGGETQYF
J: TRBJ1-2; D: .; V: TRBV12-3/TRBV12-4; size: few; DNA: TGTGCCAGCACGAGTACCGGGTCGAGAGGCTACACCTTC; CDR3: CASTSTGSRGYTF
J: TRBJ2-1; D: .; V: TRBV7-9; size: .; DNA: TGTGCCAGCAGCTTAGAGAAAGGGAGCTCCTACAATGAGCAGTTCTTC; CDR3: CASSLEKGSSYNEQFF
J: TRBJ2-3; D: TRBD1; V: TRBV2; size: .; DNA: TGTGCCAGCACCCCGACAGGGTTACAAGATACGCAGTATTTT; CDR3: CASTPTGLQDTQYF
J: TRBJ2-3; D: TRBD2; V: TRBV6-2/TRBV6-3; size: once; DNA: TGTGCCAGCAGCCTCCTGGGAGGGGGCACAGATACGCAGTATTTT; CDR3: CASSLLGGGTDTQYF
J: TRBJ1-2; D: .; V: TRBV2; size: .; DNA: TGTGCCAGCAGGCCCGTTGTAGGGGGGGATGGCTACACCTTC; CDR3: CASRPVVGGDGYTF
J: TRBJ2-5; D: .; V: TRBV30; size: .; DNA: TGTGCCTGTACCCCCAACAGGGCCGGGGAGACCCAGTACTTC; CDR3: CACTPNRAGETQYF
J: TRBJ2-1; D: TRBD2; V: TRBV3-1/TRBV3-2; size: .; DNA: TGTGCCAGCAGCCAAGATGCCCTAGCGGGAGGATCGGTTCCTCACAATGAGCAGTTCTTC; CDR3: CASSQDALAGGSVPHNEQFF
J: TRBJ2-7; D: TRBD1; V: TRBV5-1; size: .; DNA: TGCGCCAGCAGCTTGGAAGGGACAGGGAGCTACGAGCAGTACTTC; CDR3: CASSLEGTGSYEQYF
J: TRBJ2-7; D: .; V: TRBV9; size: .; DNA: TGTGCCAGCAGCGTAGGTCAGGGAACGTACGAGCAGTACTTC; CDR3: CASSVGQGTYEQYF
J: TRBJ1-6; D: .; V: TRBV5-1; size: .; DNA: TGCGCCAGCAGCTTGGGGTACAGCAATTCACCCCTCCACTTT; CDR3: CASSLGYSNSPLHF
J: TRBJ1-3; D: TRBD1; V: TRBV2; size: .; DNA: TGTGCCAGCAGGACAGGGGTTGGAAACACCATATATTTT; CDR3: CASRTGVGNTIYF
J: TRBJ1-2; D: .; V: TRBV21-1; size: .; DNA: TGTGCCAGCAGCAAATGGGTAGACAGTCACCCCCGCTACACCTTC; CDR3: CASSKWVDSHPRYTF
J: TRBJ1-1; D: .; V: TRBV7-8; size: few; DNA: TGTGCCAGCAGCTTAGCGGGGCCGAACACTGAAGCTTTCTTT; CDR3: CASSLAGPNTEAFF
J: TRBJ2-5; D: .; V: TRBV18; size: .; DNA: TGTGCCAGCTCACCAGTCAGGACAATAACCGGACAAGAGACCCAGTACTTC; CDR3: CASSPVRTITGQETQYF
J: TRBJ2-1; D: TRBD2; V: TRBV7-2; size: .; DNA: TGTGCCAGCAGCCCCAGGGCGGGGGGGAATGAGCAGTTCTTC; CDR3: CASSPRAGGNEQFF
J: TRBJ2-3; D: TRBD2; V: TRBV7-2; size: .; DNA: TGTGCCAGCAGCCCCTCCCGCGGGAGGGATACGCAGTATTTT; CDR3: CASSPSRGRDTQYF
J: TRBJ2-3; D: TRBD2; V: TRBV19; size: .; DNA: TGTGCCAGTAGTACCCTCAAGTGGGGGGGGGTAGATACGCAGTATTTT; CDR3: CASSTLKWGGVDTQYF
J: TRBJ2-7; D: TRBD1; V: TRBV9; size: .; DNA: TGTGCCAGCAGCGCCGGGACAGGGGCTTCCGAGCAGTACTTC; CDR3: CASSAGTGASEQYF
J: TRBJ2-2; D: .; V: TRBV9; size: .; DNA: TGTGCCAGCAGCGTAGCCCTGTCCGGGGAGCTGTTTTTT; CDR3: CASSVALSGELFF
J: TRBJ2-2; D: TRBD2; V: TRBV4-3; size: .; DNA: TGCGCCAGCAGCCAAGAGGGGCTAGCGGGGGGCGGGGAGCTGTTTTTT; CDR3: CASSQEGLAGGGELFF
J: TRBJ2-7; D: TRBD1; V: TRBV13; size: .; DNA: TGTGCCAGCAGCTCCCCCGGGACAGGGCTTGGATACGAGCAGTACTTC; CDR3: CASSSPGTGLGYEQYF
J: TRBJ1-5; D: TRBD1; V: TRBV19; size: .; DNA: TGTGCCAGTAGTATTCTGGGACAGGATCAGCCCCAGCATTTT; CDR3: CASSILGQDQPQHF
J: TRBJ1-2; D: .; V: TRBV5-4; size: few; DNA: TGTGCCAGCAGCTTGGCCCTACAGGGTCCCTTCGGTGGCTACACCTTC; CDR3: CASSLALQGPFGGYTF
J: TRBJ1-6; D: TRBD1; V: TRBV19; size: .; DNA: TGTGCCAGTAGTATCCGGGACAGAAATTCACCCCTCCACTTT; CDR3: CASSIRDRNSPLHF
J: TRBJ1-2; D: TRBD1; V: TRBV6-7; size: .; DNA: TGTGCCAGCAGTTTGGGACAGGGGGTCTATGGCTACACCTTC; CDR3: CASSLGQGVYGYTF
J: TRBJ1-3; D: .; V: TRBV6-1; size: .; DNA: TGTGCCAGCAGTGAAGCCAACCCCACAGTGCCCCAGCCAGGAAACACCATATATTTT; CDR3: CASSEANPTVPQPGNTIYF
J: TRBJ2-7; D: .; V: TRBV12-3/TRBV12-4; size: .; DNA: TGTGCCAGCAAGGGGGACGGGACCTACGAGCAGTACTTC; CDR3: CASKGDGTYEQYF
J: TRBJ2-4; D: .; V: TRBV30; size: .; DNA: TGTGCCTGGAGTCCCGAGATAACCAAAAACATTCAGTACTTC; CDR3: CAWSPEITKNIQYF
J: TRBJ2-1; D: TRBD2; V: TRBV25-1; size: .; DNA: TGTGCCAGCAGTGAATGGGCGGCGGGGACTAAAAGTGAGCAGTTCTTC; CDR3: CASSEWAAGTKSEQFF
J: TRBJ1-2; D: .; V: TRBV2; size: once; DNA: TGTGCCAGCAGTGAAGCAACAGGGAGGGATGGCTACACCTTC; CDR3: CASSEATGRDGYTF
J: TRBJ2-7; D: TRBD1; V: TRBV7-2; size: .; DNA: TGTGCCAGCAGCAAACGACAGGGAGTAGCCTACGAGCAGTACTTC; CDR3: CASSKRQGVAYEQYF
J: TRBJ2-5; D: .; V: TRBV18; size: .; DNA: TGTGCCAGCTCACCTCCCGGACAGCAAGAGACCCAGTACTTC; CDR3: CASSPPGQQETQYF
J: TRBJ1-4; D: TRBD1; V: TRBV3-1/TRBV3-2; size: .; DNA: TGTGCCAGCAGCCAAGAACGAATACAGGGGGCGGAAAAACTGTTTTTT; CDR3: CASSQERIQGAEKLFF
J: TRBJ2-2; D: .; V: TRBV7-2; size: .; DNA: TGTGCCAGCAGCTTCGGACAGTACACCGGGGAGCTGTTTTTT; CDR3: CASSFGQYTGELFF
J: TRBJ2-2; D: TRBD1; V: TRBV9; size: few; DNA: TGTGCCAGCAGCGTAAGACAGGGGGACACCGGGGAGCTGTTTTTT; CDR3: CASSVRQGDTGELFF
J: TRBJ1-1; D: .; V: TRBV7-9; size: .; DNA: TGTGCCAGCAGCTTATCAGGCAACACTGAAGCTTTCTTT; CDR3: CASSLSGNTEAFF
J: TRBJ2-1; D: TRBD2; V: TRBV7-2; size: .; DNA: TGTGCCAGCAGCTTAGGGTTCGGGGGGGCTCGGAGCTCCTACAATGAGCAGTTCTTC; CDR3: CASSLGFGGARSSYNEQFF
J: TRBJ2-1; D: TRBD1; V: TRBV5-6; size: once; DNA: TGTGCCAGCAGCTTCAGGCGGCAGGGGGCGGTTGGCTACAATGAGCAGTTCTTC; CDR3: CASSFRRQGAVGYNEQFF
J: TRBJ2-3; D: .; V: TRBV12-5; size: .; DNA: TGTGCTAGTGCCAATACAATTCCGTATTTT; CDR3: CASANTIPYF
J: TRBJ2-7; D: TRBD2; V: TRBV2; size: .; DNA: TGTGCCAGCAGTGCTAGCGGGGCTAGATCCTACGAGCAGTACTTC; CDR3: CASSASGARSYEQYF
J: TRBJ1-2; D: TRBD1; V: TRBV2; size: few; DNA: TGTGCCAGCAGGGAGGACAGGGGCGGGTATGGCTACACCTTC; CDR3: CASREDRGGYGYTF
J: TRBJ2-2; D: TRBD1; V: TRBV2; size: .; DNA: TGTGCCAGCAGTAGGACAGGGAGGTTGACCGGGGAGCTGTTTTTT; CDR3: CASSRTGRLTGELFF
J: TRBJ2-5; D: TRBD2; V: TRBV6-2/TRBV6-3; size: .; DNA: TGTGCCAGCACCCCAGCGGGACAAGAGACCCAGTACTTC; CDR3: CASTPAGQETQYF